A single sample gave rise to the 9 T cell receptor beta chains below, sequenced in a study of blood T cell repertoires in COVID-19. Produced via immunoSEQ multiplex PCR; TCRdb's table is partial and in-frame only. The sample gives 650,000 to 800,000 clones, 75% to 90% of which show up once; around 0.3% is in the top ten. Material: peripheral blood. The receptors derive from a young woman with acute or convalescent COVID-19.

The chain is built from TRBV7-9 and TRBJ2-3; D may be TRBD2 (6 bases). CDR3 length: 16 residues. The germline V gene has CDR1 SEHNR and CDR2 FQNEAQ (reference sequence). V was shortened by 1 base and J by 4 bases, with 15 bases between the two germline ends. CDR3 region: CASSLGGGFDPDTQYF. CDR3 sequence (DNA): TGTGCCAGCAGCTTAGGTGGGGGGTTCGACCCAGATACGCAGTATTTT.

The V call is TRBV5-1, the J call TRBJ1-5; D call uncertain. Per the germline V gene, CDR1 is SGHRS and CDR2 is YFSETQ. The CDR3 contains 19 residues. Trimming pared 1 base from V and 0 bases from J, leaving 20 bases between. The CDR3 region is CASSLSGKGSLCSNQPQHF. DNA for the CDR3: TGCGCCAGCAGCTTGTCGGGGAAAGGATCACTGTGTAGCAATCAGCCCCAGCATTTT.

V gene TRBV5-1 combines with J gene TRBJ1-6; D possibly corresponds to TRBD1 (6 bases). The CDR3 runs 15 residues. The V gene lost 0 bases and the J gene lost 7 bases, with 11 bases spanning the gap. From germline, CDR1 is SGHRS and CDR2 YFSETQ. The CDR3 reads CASSLDSRGNSPLHF. The CDR3 DNA is TGCGCCAGCAGCTTGGACTCCAGGGGCAATTCACCCCTCCACTTT. The full variable domain, rest sourced from reference TRBV5-1 and TRBJ1-6, is KAGVTQTPRYLIKTRGQQVTLSCSPISGHRSVSWYQQTPGQGLQFLFEYFSETQRNKGNFPGRFSGRQFSNSRSEMNVSTLELGDSALYLCASSLDSRGNSPLHFGNGTRLTVT.

V is TRBV3-1 (or the pseudogene TRBV3-2) and J is TRBJ2-7, with D possibly TRBD2 on 5 matching bases. Germline-derived CDR1 and CDR2 are LGHDT and YNNKEL (reference sequence). Between the trimmed V and J ends, which lost 5 bases and 1 base, there was a span of 9 bases. The CDR3 runs 13 residues. The CDR3 protein is CASSSGSSYEQYF. The CDR3 region has the DNA TGTGCCAGCAGCAGCGGCAGTTCCTACGAGCAGTACTTC.

The chain links TRBV9 to TRBJ1-4; D possibly corresponds to TRBD1 (6 bases). V was clipped by 0 bases and J by 4 bases, with 13 bases between them. The germline V gene has CDR1 SGDLS and CDR2 YYNGEE. This CDR3 contains 16 residues. The CDR3 bases are TGTGCCAGCAGCGTAGATGTGGGGGCCCGTAATGAAAAACTGTTTTTT. Translated: CASSVDVGARNEKLFF.

This clone was recorded only once. The chain combines TRBV7-2 with TRBJ2-1; 15 bases fit TRBD2. The CDR3 is made up of 16 amino acids. Germline CDR1 is SGHTA and CDR2 is FQGNSA. V lost 5 bases and J lost 9; bases outside the gene matches: 8. In nucleotides, the CDR3 is TGTGCCAGCAGCCCGTGGACTAGCGGGGGGGCCAGTGAGCAGTTCTTC. Translation gives CASSPWTSGGASEQFF.

This clone was observed once. The V and J genes are TRBV9 and TRBJ1-2, with TRBD1 identical over 7 bases. The CDR3 has 15 residues. The V gene's germline CDR1 is SGDLS and CDR2 YYNGEE. V shed 0 bases and J 1 base; nucleotides not matched to a gene: 3. CDR3 nucleotides: TGTGCCAGCAGCGTAGGGGACAGATTTAACTATGGCTACACCTTC. Encoded protein: CASSVGDRFNYGYTF.

The genes are TRBV9 and TRBJ1-5; 7 bases line up with TRBD1. The V segment lost 3 bases and the J segment 7 bases; nucleotides outside the gene matches: 10. Looked up from germline, CDR1 is SGDLS and CDR2 is YYNGEE. The CDR3 is 15 residues long. Here the CDR3 reads CASSAGQDPRQPQHF. The CDR3 nucleotides are TGTGCCAGCAGCGCCGGACAGGACCCGCGGCAGCCCCAGCATTTT. The full variable domain, completed using reference TRBV9 and TRBJ1-5, is DSGVTQTPKHLITATGQRVTLRCSPRSGDLSVYWYQQSLDQGLQFLIQYYNGEERAKGNILERFSAQQFPDLHSELNLSSLELGDSALYFCASSAGQDPRQPQHFGDGTRLSIL.

V gene TRBV6-6 combines with J gene TRBJ1-1; TRBD1 is a possible D gene (5 bases). This CDR3 contains 15 residues. With 5 bases removed from V and 1 base from J, the gap between germline ends came to 14 bases. Germline CDR1 MNHNY, CDR2 SVGAGI (reference sequence). CDR3 residues: CASSPPGGRNTEAFF. CDR3 coding DNA: TGTGCCAGCAGTCCCCCCGGGGGTAGGAACACTGAAGCTTTCTTT.